One and the same sample provided the 9 T cell receptor beta chains below, sequenced in a study of blood T cell repertoires in COVID-19. Clones were read by immunoSEQ multiplex PCR, and TCRdb kept only the in-frame ones, dropping some. This sample has about 120,000 clones; around 91% occur once, and the top ten carry approximately 30%. The sequencing input was peripheral blood. Every receptor here comes from a man aged 70-80 years with active or convalescent COVID-19.

The chain joins TRBV18 to TRBJ2-5; TRBD1 agrees at 7 bases. V dropped 3 bases and J dropped 4; count of bases not matched to a gene: 8. Germline lookup yields CDR1 KGHSH and CDR2 LQKENI. The CDR3 is 15 amino acids. The CDR3, as DNA: TGTGCCAGCTCACCGCGGACAGGCGGAGGAGAGACCCAGTACTTC. Translating it yields CASSPRTGGGETQYF.

The chain combines TRBV11-3 with TRBJ2-1; 10 bases align to TRBD2. Germline CDR1 SGHNT, CDR2 YENEEA. The CDR3 runs 15 residues. The V and J ends lost 6 bases and 4 bases, in that order; junction bases with no gene match: 6. CDR3 nucleotide sequence: TGTGCCAGCAGTGTCGGGACTAGCGAGTACAATGAGCAGTTCTTC. It is translated as CASSVGTSEYNEQFF. Combining the CDR3 with reference TRBV11-3 and TRBJ2-1 gives the whole variable domain EAGVVQSPRYKIIEKKQPVAFWCNPISGHNTLYWYLQNLGQGPELLIRYENEEAVDDSQLPKDRFSAERLKGVDSTLKIQPAELGDSAVYLCASSVGTSEYNEQFFGPGTRLTVL.

The CDR3 sequence is CASSQGQFSSYNEQFF. DNA of the CDR3: TGTGCCAGCAGCCAAGGACAGTTTAGCTCCTACAATGAGCAGTTCTTC. The gene calls are TRBV4-2 and TRBJ2-1, with D perhaps matching TRBD1 (5 bases). The CDR3 has 16 amino acids. V was clipped by 1 base and J by 0 bases, with 10 bases between them. CDR1 LGHNA and CDR2 YNFKEQ come from the germline V gene.

The CDR3 reads CASSLRLLAGFGNEQFF. The DNA of the CDR3 is TGTGCCAGCAGTTTAAGGCTTCTAGCGGGATTCGGCAATGAGCAGTTCTTC. The chain recombines TRBV27 with TRBJ2-1; TRBD2 agrees at 9 bases. The germline gives CDR1 MNHEY, CDR2 SMNVEV (reference sequence). The CDR3 totals 17 residues. After removal of 2 bases from V and 6 bases from J, the junction contained 11 bases not matched to a gene.

The V call is TRBV3-1 (or the pseudogene TRBV3-2), the J call TRBJ1-1; a possible D gene is TRBD1 (6 bases). Germline V CDR1 and CDR2: LGHDT, YNNKEL (reference sequence). V lost 3 bases and J 1 base, leaving 9 bases between the germline ends. CDR3 length: 14 residues. In nucleotides, the CDR3 is TGTGCCAGCAGCCATGGACAGTCGAACACTGAAGCTTTCTTT. Its protein product is CASSHGQSNTEAFF.

This clone was detected only once. This specimen includes other DNA sequences encoding the same CDR3. This chain links TRBV3-1 (or the pseudogene TRBV3-2) with TRBJ2-1; 8 bases fit TRBD2. From germline, CDR1 is LGHDT and CDR2 YNNKEL (reference sequence). The CDR3 extends over 15 amino acids. V was clipped by 1 base and J by 1 base; unmatched bases: 0. CDR3 DNA sequence: TGTGCCAGCAGCCAAGCGGGAGGGTCCTACAATGAGCAGTTCTTC. Amino acids: CASSQAGGSYNEQFF.

The CDR3 region is CASSEGRTGRQPQHF. CDR3 coding DNA: TGTGCCAGCAGTGAGGGCAGAACAGGTAGGCAGCCCCAGCATTTT. The rearrangement joins TRBV6-1 to TRBJ1-5, with D perhaps matching TRBD1 (5 bases). The germline V and J ends were trimmed by 3 bases and 7 bases, with 16 bases remaining between them. Germline V gene data show CDR1 as MNHNS and CDR2 as SASEGT. There are 15 residues in the CDR3.

V and J are TRBV6-1 and TRBJ1-5; 7 bases match TRBD1. Germline CDR1 and CDR2: MNHNS and SASEGT. J was trimmed by 6 bases and V by 3 bases; bases with no gene match: 5. CDR3 length: 14 amino acids. In nucleotides, the CDR3 is TGTGCCAGCAGTGACCCCGCAGGGGGTCAGCCCCAGCATTTT. It codes for CASSDPAGGQPQHF.

V usage is TRBV11-2 and J usage is TRBJ2-7; D is unclear. The length of the CDR3 is 11 residues. Deletions cut 5 bases from V and 6 bases from J, with 8 bases between. Per germline, CDR1 SGHAT and CDR2 FQNNGV. The CDR3: CASSPSLEQYF. The CDR3 DNA is TGTGCCAGCAGCCCGAGTCTCGAGCAGTACTTC.